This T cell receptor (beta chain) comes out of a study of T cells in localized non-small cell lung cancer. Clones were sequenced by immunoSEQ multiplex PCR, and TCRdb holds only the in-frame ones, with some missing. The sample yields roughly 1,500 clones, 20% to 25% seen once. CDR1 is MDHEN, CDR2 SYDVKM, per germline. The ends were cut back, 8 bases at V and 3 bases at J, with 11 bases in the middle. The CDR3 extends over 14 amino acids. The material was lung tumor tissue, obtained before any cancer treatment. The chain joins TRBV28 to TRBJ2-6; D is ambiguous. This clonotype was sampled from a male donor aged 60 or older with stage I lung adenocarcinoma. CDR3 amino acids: CASGIVGGANVLTF. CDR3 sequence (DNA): TGTGCCAGCGGCATAGTGGGTGGGGCCAACGTCCTGACTTTC.